The 30 T cell receptor beta chains presented below share a single source sample, sequenced in a study of regulatory T cells in long-lasting Graves disease. The time point: persistent/refractory GD, antithyroid drugs over 5 years with positive TRAb. The TCR library was prepared using RNA isolated from PBMCs. TCR beta libraries were built with iRepertoire HTBI primers and Arm-PCR of CDR3 regions. Using its own MiXCR run on the multiplex PCR reads, TCRdb lists one record per CDR3 protein. The sample has a few hundred thousand distinct CDR3 sequences, about 20% seen once. Sequenced here: peripheral blood mononuclear cells (PBMCs), sampled when the disease was refractory, from a patient treated with antithyroid drugs. The receptors were sampled from a female donor with Graves disease.

Ten or more counts support this clonotype. The chain combines TRBV7-2 with TRBJ1-4, with unresolved D. CDR1 and CDR2 (germline): SGHTA, FQGNSA. The CDR3 runs 14 residues. V was pared by 5 bases and J by 7 bases, with 14 bases between. CDR3: CASSLRRESEKLFF. CDR3 sequence (DNA): TGTGCCAGCAGCCTTAGGAGGGAGTCTGAAAAACTGTTTTTT.

This clonotype occurred many times. The chain is built from TRBV28 and TRBJ1-2, with D unclear. The length of the CDR3 is 15 residues. Looked up from germline, CDR1 is MDHEN and CDR2 is SYDVKM. Trimming removed 3 bases from V and 0 bases from J, with 11 bases in between. The CDR3: CASSFYESTNYGYTF. The CDR3 region has the DNA TGTGCCAGCAGTTTTTATGAATCCACTAACTATGGCTACACCTTC.

V is TRBV7-2 and J is TRBJ1-6, with 10 bases fitting TRBD1. Germline values: CDR1 SGHTA, CDR2 FQGNSA. Trimming cost V 1 base and J 8 bases; bases outside gene matches: 5. The CDR3 consists of 16 residues. CDR3 protein: CASSLESGQGYSPLHF. The CDR3, as DNA: TGTGCCAGCAGCTTAGAGTCGGGACAGGGGTATTCACCCCTCCACTTT.

This clonotype has ten or more counts. The V and J genes are TRBV29-1 and TRBJ2-5; D unresolved. This CDR3 is 12 amino acids long. Trimming removed 6 bases from V and 5 bases from J, with 13 bases in between. Germline lookup yields CDR1 SQVTM and CDR2 ANQGSEA. CDR3 sequence: CSVFHEDETQYF. DNA for the CDR3: TGCAGCGTGTTTCATGAGGACGAGACCCAGTACTTC.

As DNA, the CDR3 is TGCGCCAGCAGCTTAGCCCCTGGACAGGGAGGTTCTAACTATGGCTACACCTTC. Translation gives CASSLAPGQGGSNYGYTF. The chain has TRBV5-1 and TRBJ1-2; 8 bases are a match to TRBD1. V lost 2 bases to trimming and J lost 0 bases; unmatched junction nucleotides: 12. The CDR3 loop spans 18 amino acids. Germline V CDR1 and CDR2: SGHRS, YFSETQ.

This clonotype has a count of ten or more. The chain has TRBV2 and TRBJ2-5; D uncertain. Germline V gene sequence: CDR1 SNHLY, CDR2 FYNNEI. The CDR3 loop spans 12 amino acids. V was shortened by 8 bases and J by 5 bases, with 12 bases between the two germline ends. CDR3 nucleotides: TGTGCCAGCGGTCCGAGTCCGGAGACCCAGTACTTC. Amino acids: CASGPSPETQYF.

This clonotype has a count of ten or more. The rearrangement uses TRBV7-2 and TRBJ1-5, with D maybe TRBD1 (5 bases). V was cut by 5 bases and J by 3 bases, with 11 bases left in between. This CDR3 region has 14 residues. Germline CDR1 and CDR2: SGHTA and FQGNSA. Here the CDR3 DNA reads TGTGCCAGCAGCCGGGGCGGAACCAATCAGCCCCAGCATTTT. Residues: CASSRGGTNQPQHF.

About this clonotype itself: A much larger clone lies one base from this, so it may be a read error. V gene TRBV6-1 combines with J gene TRBJ1-5, with D perhaps matching TRBD1 (6 bases). This CDR3 comprises 15 residues. CDR1 is MNHNS, CDR2 SASEGT, per germline. With 8 bases removed from V and 4 bases from J, the gap between germline ends came to 18 bases. The CDR3 sequence: CASAPSGAVNQPQHF. Here the CDR3 DNA reads TGTGCCAGCGCCCCGTCAGGGGCTGTGAATCAGCCCCAGCATTTT.

There are many counts of this clonotype. This rearrangement joins TRBV27 to TRBJ2-2; 8 positions match TRBD1. The CDR3 length is 16 residues. J gave up 2 bases and V 4 bases, and 6 bases lay outside the gene matches. Germline loops: CDR1 MNHEY, CDR2 SMNVEV (reference sequence). CDR3: CASSSRTGFNTGELFF. The CDR3 nucleotides read TGTGCCAGCAGTTCCAGGACAGGGTTTAACACCGGGGAGCTGTTTTTT.

This clonotype was counted only a few times. The chain uses TRBV2 and TRBJ1-1, with D possibly matching TRBD1 (5 bases). With 8 bases removed from V and 6 bases from J, the gap between germline ends came to 16 bases. Germline CDR1 is SNHLY and CDR2 is FYNNEI. The CDR3 contains 13 residues. The CDR3 coding sequence is TGTGCCAGCCCGCTGGGGGGGGGGGCTGAAGCTTTCTTT. Translation gives CASPLGGGAEAFF.

The chain is built from TRBV10-3 and TRBJ1-5, with D maybe TRBD1 (6 bases). CDR1 and CDR2 (germline): ENHRY, SYGVKD. Deletions cut 10 bases from V and 8 bases from J, with 15 bases between. The CDR3 has 12 amino acids. The CDR3 reads CATRVEGEPQHF. Written as DNA, the CDR3 is TGTGCCACCCGGGTAGAGGGGGAGCCCCAGCATTTT.

This clonotype has ten or more counts. The chain employs TRBV11-2 and TRBJ2-7, with 8 bases aligning to TRBD2. The CDR3 extends over 17 amino acids. J gave up 5 bases and V 1 base, and 13 bases lay outside the gene matches. Germline CDR1 and CDR2: SGHAT and FQNNGV. The CDR3 DNA follows: TGTGCCAGCAGCTTAGGATGGTTAGCGGGGATCCGGAACGAGCAGTACTTC. This translates into CASSLGWLAGIRNEQYF.

This clonotype showed up just a few times. As DNA, the CDR3 is TGTGCCAGCAGCCCTTATCAGGAGGTTGCGGATCCCGGGGAGCTGTTTTTT. It translates to CASSPYQEVADPGELFF. The rearrangement links TRBV7-9 to TRBJ2-2, with a tentative D call TRBD2 (5 bases). The CDR3 sequence is 17 residues long. Trimming removed 5 bases at V and 6 bases at J, with 22 bases between. Per the germline V gene, CDR1 is SEHNR and CDR2 is FQNEAQ (reference sequence).

This clonotype was seen repeatedly, ten times or more. The V gene is TRBV10-3, the J gene TRBJ2-7, with TRBD2 identical over 12 bases. This CDR3 is built from 16 residues. Germline V CDR1 and CDR2: ENHRY, SYGVKD. J was trimmed by 5 bases and V by 3 bases; bases with no gene match: 8. CDR3 region: CAISDLAGGPNDEQYF. CDR3 nucleotides: TGTGCCATCAGTGATCTAGCGGGAGGGCCAAACGACGAGCAGTACTTC.

The table lists this clonotype with a few counts. The CDR3 region has the DNA TGTGCCAGCAGCCAAGATGGACAGCGCTCTCACGAGCAGTACTTC. This translates into CASSQDGQRSHEQYF. The chain uses TRBV3-1 and TRBJ2-7; the D gene is possibly TRBD1 (6 bases). Germline V gene sequence: CDR1 LGHDT, CDR2 YNNKEL (reference sequence). CDR3 length equals 15 residues. Trimming pared 0 bases from V and 5 bases from J, leaving 14 bases between.

This rearrangement joins TRBV11-3 to TRBJ1-2; 11 bases line up with TRBD1. The CDR3 length is 16 residues. The trim removed 0 bases at V and 8 bases at J, leaving 8 bases unmatched. In germline, CDR1 is SGHNT, CDR2 YENEEA. The CDR3 region is CASSLDLDRGREGYTF. In DNA form, the CDR3 reads TGTGCCAGCAGCTTAGATTTGGACAGGGGGCGAGAAGGCTACACCTTC. Full variable domain (missing parts from reference TRBV11-3 and TRBJ1-2): EAGVVQSPRYKIIEKKQPVAFWCNPISGHNTLYWYLQNLGQGPELLIRYENEEAVDDSQLPKDRFSAERLKGVDSTLKIQPAELGDSAVYLCASSLDLDRGREGYTFGSGTRLTVV.

At least ten counts were recorded for this clonotype. The chain combines TRBV28 with TRBJ2-7; D not resolved. The V and J ends lost 7 bases and 3 bases respectively, with 13 bases between them. The CDR3 runs to 13 residues. The V gene's germline CDR1 is MDHEN and CDR2 SYDVKM. The CDR3 coding sequence is TGTGCCAGCACCAGAAACTCCCTCTACGAGCAGTACTTC. It yields the protein CASTRNSLYEQYF.

At least ten counts were recorded for this clonotype. J is TRBJ1-1 and V is TRBV2; D is uncertain. Germline CDR1 is SNHLY and CDR2 is FYNNEI. The CDR3 has 13 amino acids. Trimming removed 7 bases at V and 1 base at J, with 10 bases between. The CDR3: CASTYGPNTEAFF. DNA of the CDR3: TGTGCCAGCACCTACGGTCCGAACACTGAAGCTTTCTTT.

This clonotype has only a few counts. The chain is built from TRBV9 and TRBJ1-1; 7 bases fit TRBD1. After removal of 3 bases from V and 5 bases from J, the junction contained 4 bases not matched to a gene. Germline CDR1 SGDLS, CDR2 YYNGEE. The CDR3 totals 13 residues. CDR3 DNA: TGTGCCAGCAGCGCAAACAGGGGAACTGAAGCTTTCTTT. The encoded protein is CASSANRGTEAFF.

Ten or more counts support this clonotype. The V call is TRBV28, the J call TRBJ1-3, with D unclear. This CDR3 region has 14 residues. Germline CDR1 is MDHEN and CDR2 is SYDVKM. Trimming left V 7 bases short and J 0 bases short, with 10 bases between. The CDR3 DNA is TGTGCCAGCAATCCCTCGGGCTCTGGAAACACCATATATTTT. It codes for CASNPSGSGNTIYF.

At least ten counts were recorded for this clonotype. V gene TRBV30 combines with J gene TRBJ1-6; no clear D. Germline loops: CDR1 GTSNPN, CDR2 SVGIG (reference sequence). CDR3 size: 11 residues. V shed 4 bases and J shed 7 bases, with 5 bases lying between them. CDR3 region: CAWIGNSPLHF. CDR3 in DNA: TGTGCCTGGATTGGCAATTCACCCCTCCACTTT.

This clonotype was detected ten times or more. The chain carries TRBV28 and TRBJ2-5, with 9 positions matching TRBD2. The trim removed 2 bases at V and 3 bases at J, leaving 10 bases unmatched. The CDR3 is made up of 17 amino acids. Germline V gives CDR1 MDHEN, CDR2 SYDVKM. The CDR3 here is CASSLGFLAGNKETQYF. CDR3 nucleotides: TGTGCCAGCAGTTTAGGGTTCCTAGCGGGGAATAAAGAGACCCAGTACTTC.

This chain joins TRBV6-1 and TRBJ1-1; possible D gene TRBD1, 6 bases. Germline lookup yields CDR1 MNHNS and CDR2 SASEGT. CDR3 length equals 16 residues. Trimming cost V 10 bases and J 4 bases, with 25 bases left between them. CDR3 region: CAIRGLRAGEGTEAFF. The CDR3 region has the DNA TGTGCCATAAGGGGCCTGAGGGCAGGGGAGGGCACTGAAGCTTTCTTT.

This clonotype was counted between two and nine times. The chain is built from TRBV20-1 and TRBJ1-5, with D unclear. The CDR3 runs to 16 residues. V was shortened by 2 bases and J by 0 bases, with 14 bases between the two germline ends. Germline V gene sequence: CDR1 DFQATT, CDR2 SNEGSKA (reference sequence). In nucleotides, the CDR3 is TGCAGTGCTAGAATGGGCACAACCGATAGCAATCAGCCCCAGCATTTT. Protein product: CSARMGTTDSNQPQHF.

This clonotype has a count of ten or more. The rearrangement joins TRBV7-2 to TRBJ2-7; 10 bases line up with TRBD2. V lost 2 bases to trimming and J lost 7 bases; unmatched junction nucleotides: 8. This CDR3 has 15 residues. Germline CDR1 SGHTA, CDR2 FQGNSA. The CDR3 DNA reads as TGTGCCAGCAGCTTAACACGACTAGCGGGCGGGGAGCAGTACTTC. As protein: CASSLTRLAGGEQYF. The variable domain in full, with the rest retrieved from reference TRBV7-2 and TRBJ2-7, is GAGVSQSPSNKVTEKGKDVELRCDPISGHTALYWYRQSLGQGLEFLIYFQGNSAPDKSGLPSDRFSAERTGGSVSTLTIQRTQQEDSAVYLCASSLTRLAGGEQYFGPGTRLTVT.

The chain combines TRBV19 with TRBJ2-5, with 14 bases matching TRBD2. The CDR3 runs 20 residues. V shed 5 bases, J shed 2 bases, and the junction held 16 bases outside the gene matches. Germline loops: CDR1 LNHDA, CDR2 SQIVND (reference sequence). The CDR3 here is CASSPSRLAGGPIYQETQYF. The CDR3 DNA reads TGTGCCAGTAGTCCCTCAAGACTAGCGGGAGGGCCGATCTATCAAGAGACCCAGTACTTC.

This clonotype was observed a handful of times. The chain recombines TRBV9 with TRBJ2-3, with TRBD2 matching over 11 bases. Losses at the gene ends were 4 bases for V and 2 bases for J; bases not matched to a gene: 9. CDR1 and CDR2 (germline): SGDLS, YYNGEE. CDR3 length: 17 amino acids. The CDR3 nucleotides read TGTGCCAGCAGCCCCCGAACGGGACTAGCGGACACAGATACGCAGTATTTT. Translated, it gives CASSPRTGLADTDTQYF.

The chain has TRBV7-6 and TRBJ1-1; D is undetermined. V lost 5 bases, J lost 1 base, and 11 bases lay in between. The CDR3 runs to 14 residues. From germline, CDR1 is SGHVS and CDR2 FNYEAQ. The CDR3, as DNA: TGTGCCAGCAGCCGCGGCTCGAAGAACACTGAAGCTTTCTTT. Protein product: CASSRGSKNTEAFF.

The V gene is TRBV18, the J gene TRBJ2-5; D may be TRBD1 (6 bases). Germline V CDR1 and CDR2: KGHSH, LQKENI. V was shortened by 3 bases and J by 1 base, with 12 bases between the two germline ends. CDR3 length: 15 amino acids. This CDR3 is CASSPLGQSQETQYF. The CDR3 bases are TGTGCCAGCTCACCCCTCGGACAGTCCCAAGAGACCCAGTACTTC.

This clonotype was seen a handful of times. The J gene is TRBJ1-4, the V gene TRBV5-8; no clear D. With 6 bases removed from V and 3 bases from J, the gap between germline ends came to 6 bases. The germline CDR1 and CDR2 sequences are SGHTS and YDEGEE. The CDR3 is 12 amino acids. The CDR3 protein is CASKHSNEKLFF. The CDR3 region has the DNA TGTGCCAGCAAACATTCTAATGAAAAACTGTTTTTT.